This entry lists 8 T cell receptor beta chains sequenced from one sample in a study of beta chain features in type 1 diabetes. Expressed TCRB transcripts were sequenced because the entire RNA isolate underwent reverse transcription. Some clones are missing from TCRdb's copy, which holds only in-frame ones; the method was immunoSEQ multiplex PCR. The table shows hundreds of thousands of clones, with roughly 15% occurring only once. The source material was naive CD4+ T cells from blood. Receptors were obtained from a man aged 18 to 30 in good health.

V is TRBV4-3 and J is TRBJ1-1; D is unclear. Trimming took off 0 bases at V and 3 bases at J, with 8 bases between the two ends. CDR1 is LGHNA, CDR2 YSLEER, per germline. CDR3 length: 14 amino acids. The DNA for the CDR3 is TGCGCCAGCAGCCAAGAGAGTGGGGACACTGAAGCTTTCTTT. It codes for CASSQESGDTEAFF.

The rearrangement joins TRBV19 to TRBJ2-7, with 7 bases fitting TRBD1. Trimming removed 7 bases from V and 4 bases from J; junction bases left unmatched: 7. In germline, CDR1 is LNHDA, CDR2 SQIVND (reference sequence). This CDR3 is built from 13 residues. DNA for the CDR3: TGTGCCAGTACCGACAGGGTGGGTTACGAGCAGTACTTC. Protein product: CASTDRVGYEQYF.

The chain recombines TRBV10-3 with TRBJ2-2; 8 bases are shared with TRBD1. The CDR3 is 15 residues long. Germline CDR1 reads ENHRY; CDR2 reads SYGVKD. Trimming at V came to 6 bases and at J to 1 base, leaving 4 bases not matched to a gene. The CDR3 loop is CAIRPGQGNTGELFF. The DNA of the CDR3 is TGTGCCATCAGGCCCGGACAGGGGAACACCGGGGAGCTGTTTTTT.

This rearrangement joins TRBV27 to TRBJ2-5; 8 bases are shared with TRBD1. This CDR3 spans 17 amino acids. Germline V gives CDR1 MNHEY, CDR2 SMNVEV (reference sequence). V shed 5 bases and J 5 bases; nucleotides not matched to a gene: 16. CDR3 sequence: CASSLNRGQGGSETQYF. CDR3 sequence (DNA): TGTGCCAGCAGTCTAAACCGCGGACAGGGTGGGAGTGAGACCCAGTACTTC.

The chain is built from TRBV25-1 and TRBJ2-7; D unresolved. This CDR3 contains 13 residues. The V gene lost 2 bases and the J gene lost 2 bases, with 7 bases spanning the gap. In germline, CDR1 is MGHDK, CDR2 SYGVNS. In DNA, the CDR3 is TGTGCCAGCAGTGAACACTCACCCTACGAGCAGTACTTC. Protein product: CASSEHSPYEQYF.

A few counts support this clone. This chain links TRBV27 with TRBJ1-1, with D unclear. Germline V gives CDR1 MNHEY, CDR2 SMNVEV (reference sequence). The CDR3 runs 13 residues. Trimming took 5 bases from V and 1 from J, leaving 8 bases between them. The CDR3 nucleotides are TGTGCCAGCAGTAGACTGAGGAACACTGAAGCTTTCTTT. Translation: CASSRLRNTEAFF.

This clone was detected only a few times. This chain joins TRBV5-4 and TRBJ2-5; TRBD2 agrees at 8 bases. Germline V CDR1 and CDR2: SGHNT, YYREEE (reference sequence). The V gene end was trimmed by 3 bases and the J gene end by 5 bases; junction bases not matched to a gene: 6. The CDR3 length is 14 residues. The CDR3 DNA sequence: TGTGCCAGCAGCTCCGGGACTAGGGTTGAGACCCAGTACTTC. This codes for CASSSGTRVETQYF.

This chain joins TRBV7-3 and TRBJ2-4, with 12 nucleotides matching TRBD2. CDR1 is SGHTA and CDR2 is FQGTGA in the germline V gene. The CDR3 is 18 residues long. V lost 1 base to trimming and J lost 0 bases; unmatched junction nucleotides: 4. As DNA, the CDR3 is TGTGCCAGCAGCTTAATGCTAGCGGGAGGGCTAGCCAAAAACATTCAGTACTTC. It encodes CASSLMLAGGLAKNIQYF. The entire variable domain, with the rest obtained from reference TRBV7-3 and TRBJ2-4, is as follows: GAGVSQTPSNKVTEKGKYVELRCDPISGHTALYWYRQSLGQGPEFLIYFQGTGAADDSGLPNDRFFAVRPEGSVSTLKIQRTERGDSAVYLCASSLMLAGGLAKNIQYFGAGTRLSVL.